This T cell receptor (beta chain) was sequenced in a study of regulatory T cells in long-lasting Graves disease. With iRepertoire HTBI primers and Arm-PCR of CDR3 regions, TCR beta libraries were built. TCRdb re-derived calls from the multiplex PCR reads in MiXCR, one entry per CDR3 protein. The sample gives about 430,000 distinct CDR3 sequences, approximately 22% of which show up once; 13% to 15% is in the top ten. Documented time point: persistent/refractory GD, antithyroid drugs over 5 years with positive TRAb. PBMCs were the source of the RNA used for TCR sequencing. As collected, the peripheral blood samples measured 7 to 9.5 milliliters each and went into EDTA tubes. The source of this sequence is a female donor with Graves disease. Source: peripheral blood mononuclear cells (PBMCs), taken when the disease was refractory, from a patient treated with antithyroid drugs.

The CDR3 nucleotides are TGTGCCATTGGACAGGGGGACTACGAGCAGTACTTC. Protein: CAIGQGDYEQYF. This sequence joins TRBV10-3 and TRBJ2-7; 10 nucleotides agree with TRBD1. J gave up 3 bases and V 9 bases, and 2 bases lay outside the gene matches. The CDR3 is 12 amino acids. Germline V gene lookup returns CDR1 ENHRY and CDR2 SYGVKD.